These 9 T cell receptor beta chains were sequenced from one sample in a study of cytomegalovirus exposure and HLA in healthy donors. PCR involved 60 Vbeta and 13 Jbeta primers. Profiled with immunoSEQ multiplex PCR; TCRdb holds only in-frame clones, not every one. In the table there are 160,000 or so clones, approximately 84% of which are singletons. The source material was PBMCs. These receptors were collected from a man in his fifties or sixties in good health and CMV-seropositive.

The genes are TRBV6-5 and TRBJ2-7; TRBD1 aligns across 9 bases. Germline loops: CDR1 MNHEY, CDR2 SVGAGI. With V trimmed by 5 bases and J by 9 bases, 14 bases remained unmatched. This CDR3 has 15 amino acids. CDR3 DNA sequence: TGTGCCAGCAGTCTGACCGGGACAGGGTTAGTGGGGCAGTACTTC. Encoded protein: CASSLTGTGLVGQYF.

Details on this clone: Other nucleotide sequences from this sample produce the same CDR3. The rearrangement links TRBV5-1 to TRBJ1-4; D not certain. The CDR3 is 16 amino acids. V lost 4 bases and J lost 0, with 13 bases in between. CDR1 and CDR2 from the germline V gene are SGHRS and YFSETQ. CDR3 in DNA: TGCGCCAGCAGCCTGGACGGGCGGGCAACTAATGAAAAACTGTTTTTT. It is translated as CASSLDGRATNEKLFF.

V and J are TRBV28 and TRBJ2-7, with 9 bases that match TRBD2. Germline V gene sequence: CDR1 MDHEN, CDR2 SYDVKM. V was clipped by 4 bases and J by 7 bases; unmatched bases: 14. This CDR3 is 16 amino acids long. The CDR3 here is CASSSPPAGGPWEQYF. CDR3 DNA: TGTGCCAGCAGTTCCCCTCCTGCGGGAGGGCCATGGGAGCAGTACTTC.

CDR3 DNA sequence: TGTGCCATCAGTGAGTTGAGCGAGAACACTGAAGCTTTCTTT. Amino acid sequence: CAISELSENTEAFF. The gene calls are TRBV10-3 and TRBJ1-1; D call uncertain. The CDR3 length is 14 residues. Germline assignment: CDR1 ENHRY and CDR2 SYGVKD. Trimming removed 1 base from V and 1 base from J, with 7 bases in between.

Remarks on this clone: One junction end disagrees with the germline gene, perhaps due to a read error. V usage is TRBV20-1 and J usage is TRBJ2-5; perhaps TRBD1 as D (6 bases). The germline V gene encodes CDR1 DFQATT and CDR2 SNEGSKA (reference sequence). The CDR3 totals 11 residues. CDR3 residues: CSARGRDTRHF. The CDR3 nucleotides are TGCAGTGCTAGAGGCCGGGACACCAGGCACTTC.

The chain joins TRBV7-9 to TRBJ1-3; 10 bases agree with TRBD1. The CDR3 is 16 amino acids. Trimming cost V 5 bases and J 3 bases; bases outside gene matches: 7. The germline V gene has CDR1 SEHNR and CDR2 FQNEAQ (reference sequence). CDR3 nucleotides: TGTGCCAGCAGCATACGGACAGGGGGGCTTGGAAACACCATATATTTT. It encodes CASSIRTGGLGNTIYF.

DNA of the CDR3: TGTGCCAGCAGCTTTGGGACAGGACCCTACGAGCAGTACTTC. Its translation is CASSFGTGPYEQYF. The J gene is TRBJ2-7, the V gene TRBV13; 8 bases align to TRBD1. Germline CDR1 is PRHDT and CDR2 is FYEKMQ (reference sequence). Trimming removed 3 bases from V and 2 bases from J; junction bases left unmatched: 3. The length of the CDR3 is 14 residues.

The sample holds one count of this clone. This chain uses TRBV28 with TRBJ2-7, with 9 nucleotides matching TRBD2. This CDR3 has 15 amino acids. V lost 7 bases and J lost 5; bases outside the gene matches: 12. Per the germline V gene, CDR1 is MDHEN and CDR2 is SYDVKM. CDR3 bases: TGTGCCAGCACCTTGGGGACTAGCATACGAGACGAGCAGTACTTC. Residues: CASTLGTSIRDEQYF. Based on the CDR3 plus reference TRBV28 and TRBJ2-7, the full variable domain is DVKVTQSSRYLVKRTGEKVFLECVQDMDHENMFWYRQDPGLGLRLIYFSYDVKMKEKGDIPEGYSVSREKKERFSLILESASTNQTSMYLCASTLGTSIRDEQYFGPGTRLTVT.

The V call is TRBV11-1, the J call TRBJ2-7; a weak D match, TRBD2 (6 bases). Germline V gives CDR1 SGHAT, CDR2 FQDESV (reference sequence). The CDR3 length is 15 residues. Trimming took 5 bases from V and 4 from J, leaving 18 bases between them. This CDR3 is CASSQSGTGIYEQYF. The CDR3, as DNA: TGTGCCAGCAGCCAATCCGGGACTGGAATATACGAGCAGTACTTC.